This entry lists 20 T cell receptor beta chains sequenced from one sample in a study of memory CD4+ T cells and cytomegalovirus serostatus. The sort gate was single viable CD3+CD4+CD8-CD45RO+ cells for memory CD4+ T cells. Using immunoSEQ multiplex PCR, the repertoire was profiled, and TCRdb retains in-frame clones only, with some absent. This table has around 62,000 clones, around 76% appearing once. Sequencing input: memory CD4+ T cells from blood. The origin of the receptors is an adult in good health and CMV-seropositive.

This chain uses TRBV18 with TRBJ2-3; possibly TRBD2 for D (5 bases). Germline CDR1 and CDR2: KGHSH and LQKENI. V was cut by 6 bases and J by 0 bases, with 13 bases left in between. This CDR3 contains 15 residues. CDR3 DNA: TGTGCCAGCTCCCCGGGGTCGTATAGCACAGATACGCAGTATTTT. Translating it yields CASSPGSYSTDTQYF.

V usage is TRBV19 and J usage is TRBJ2-5; D call uncertain. This CDR3 region has 14 residues. Germline CDR1 reads LNHDA; CDR2 reads SQIVND (reference sequence). V shed 6 bases and J shed 5 bases, with 16 bases lying between them. CDR3 in amino acids: CASSTSPGAETQYF. The CDR3 region has the DNA TGTGCCAGTAGCACCTCACCGGGCGCGGAGACCCAGTACTTC. The entire variable domain, with the rest obtained from reference TRBV19 and TRBJ2-5, is as follows: DGGITQSPKYLFRKEGQNVTLSCEQNLNHDAMYWYRQDPGQGLRLIYYSQIVNDFQKGDIAEGYSVSREKKESFPLTVTSAQKNPTAFYLCASSTSPGAETQYFGPGTRLLVL.

V usage is TRBV7-3 and J usage is TRBJ1-4; D remains unclear. The V gene lost 2 bases and the J gene lost 0 bases, with 16 bases spanning the gap. Germline values: CDR1 SGHTA, CDR2 FQGTGA. This CDR3 spans 18 amino acids. The CDR3, as DNA: TGTGCCAGCAGCTTATGTCGATTGGGCAATGCAACTAATGAAAAACTGTTTTTT. Translating it yields CASSLCRLGNATNEKLFF.

The rearrangement joins TRBV7-2 to TRBJ2-5; D perhaps matches TRBD1 (6 bases). Per germline, CDR1 SGHTA and CDR2 FQGNSA. Trimming took off 5 bases at V and 5 bases at J, with 12 bases between the two ends. This CDR3 has 13 amino acids. CDR3 amino acids: CASSPTQGETQYF. CDR3 sequence (DNA): TGTGCCAGCAGCCCCACACAGGGCGAGACCCAGTACTTC. The full variable domain, with the rest looked up from reference TRBV7-2 and TRBJ2-5, is GAGVSQSPSNKVTEKGKDVELRCDPISGHTALYWYRQSLGQGLEFLIYFQGNSAPDKSGLPSDRFSAERTGGSVSTLTIQRTQQEDSAVYLCASSPTQGETQYFGPGTRLLVL.

The rearrangement joins TRBV28 to TRBJ2-1; 10 nucleotides agree with TRBD1. This CDR3 is built from 13 residues. CDR1 is MDHEN, CDR2 SYDVKM, per germline. Unmatched junction bases numbered 7, after V lost 10 bases and J lost 7 bases. The CDR3 region has the DNA TGTGCCATTCGGGACAGGGGAAGAAATGAGCAGTTCTTC. It is translated as CAIRDRGRNEQFF.

The CDR3 nucleotides are TGTGCCAGCAGTTCCCCCGCTACCTTTTTTAGCACAGATACGCAGTATTTT. Its translation is CASSSPATFFSTDTQYF. The gene calls are TRBV28 and TRBJ2-3; D unclear. Looked up from germline, CDR1 is MDHEN and CDR2 is SYDVKM. The CDR3 extends over 17 amino acids. The V and J ends lost 4 bases and 0 bases respectively, with 17 bases between them.

The V gene is TRBV5-3, the J gene TRBJ2-4; 12 nucleotides match TRBD2. TRBV5-3 is an open reading frame, and its role is uncertain. CDR3 length equals 18 residues. The J segment lost 6 bases and the V segment lost 4 bases, leaving 14 bases of the junction unmatched. The CDR3 DNA is TGTGCCAGAAGCCCCCGTCTAGCGGGAGGGCCCTCGGGAAACATTCAGTACTTC. Translation gives CARSPRLAGGPSGNIQYF.

The V and J genes are TRBV7-2 and TRBJ2-7; 7 bases fit TRBD1. CDR1 SGHTA and CDR2 FQGNSA come from the germline V gene. The CDR3 runs to 14 residues. V lost 5 bases, J lost 6 bases, and 10 bases stayed unmatched. The CDR3 bases are TGTGCCAGCAGCCGAGGGACAGATACTGGCGAGCAGTACTTC. Protein product: CASSRGTDTGEQYF. Full variable domain (outside the CDR3, taken from reference TRBV7-2 and TRBJ2-7): GAGVSQSPSNKVTEKGKDVELRCDPISGHTALYWYRQSLGQGLEFLIYFQGNSAPDKSGLPSDRFSAERTGGSVSTLTIQRTQQEDSAVYLCASSRGTDTGEQYFGPGTRLTVT.

The rearrangement uses TRBV28 and TRBJ1-2; D is unresolved. In germline, CDR1 is MDHEN, CDR2 SYDVKM. V lost 5 bases and J lost 4, with 8 bases in between. This CDR3 is built from 12 residues. The CDR3 sequence: CASSTATYGYTF. CDR3 nucleotides: TGTGCCAGCAGTACAGCAACCTATGGCTACACCTTC.

Concerning this clone itself: The germline gene is not matched at one end of the junction; a read error may be the cause. The CDR3 sequence: CASTKNTGGTGELFF. CDR3 bases: TGTGCTAGCACCAAAAATACAGGGGGGACCGGGGAGCTGTTTTTT. This chain joins TRBV7-7 and TRBJ2-2; TRBD1 matches 8 bases. The germline gives CDR1 SSHAT, CDR2 FNYEAQ (reference sequence). The CDR3 covers 15 residues.

The V gene is TRBV28, the J gene TRBJ1-1; 8 bases are shared with TRBD1. Per the germline V gene, CDR1 is MDHEN and CDR2 is SYDVKM. CDR3 length equals 14 residues. V lost 5 bases and J lost 7; bases outside the gene matches: 9. Here the CDR3 reads CASSPPGQAGEAFF. CDR3 coding DNA: TGTGCCAGCAGTCCACCGGGACAGGCCGGTGAAGCTTTCTTT.

The CDR3: CASSQVLAGRSEQFF. CDR3 nucleotides: TGCGCCAGCAGCCAGGTACTAGCAGGACGTAGTGAGCAGTTCTTC. The chain joins TRBV4-3 to TRBJ2-1, with D possibly being TRBD2 (6 bases). The V end was cut by 3 bases, the J end by 9 bases, with 18 bases between. CDR1 is LGHNA, CDR2 YSLEER, per germline. The CDR3 consists of 15 residues.

This chain connects TRBV5-4 to TRBJ1-1; a possible D gene is TRBD1 (5 bases). The V end lost 1 base, the J end lost 1 base, and 14 bases lay between the germline ends. The CDR3 runs 16 residues. CDR1 is SGHNT, CDR2 YYREEE, per germline (reference sequence). CDR3 in DNA: TGTGCCAGCAGCTTGAGAGGGGCTAGGGGGAACACTGAAGCTTTCTTT. Amino acid sequence: CASSLRGARGNTEAFF.

This chain uses TRBV10-1 with TRBJ2-3; perhaps D is TRBD1 or TRBD2 (6 bases each). Germline CDR1 WNHNN, CDR2 SYGVQD (reference sequence). With 9 bases removed from V and 3 bases from J, the gap between germline ends came to 13 bases. The CDR3 covers 13 residues. CDR3 residues: CASGEGGTDTQYF. The CDR3 DNA sequence: TGCGCCAGTGGAGAAGGGGGGACAGATACGCAGTATTTT.

This clone occurred once. V is TRBV30 and J is TRBJ1-3; D is ambiguous. Germline CDR1 is GTSNPN and CDR2 is SVGIG (reference sequence). V was clipped by 2 bases and J by 0 bases, with 17 bases between them. The CDR3 runs 17 residues. CDR3 DNA sequence: TGTGCCTGGAGTCCCAACATATACCCCATCTCTGGAAACACCATATATTTT. It codes for CAWSPNIYPISGNTIYF.

The chain has TRBV28 and TRBJ2-4, with TRBD1 matching 9 bases. The CDR3 length is 14 residues. J gave up 7 bases and V 6 bases, and 7 bases lay outside the gene matches. CDR1 is MDHEN and CDR2 is SYDVKM in the germline V gene. CDR3 bases: TGTGCCAGCAGGGGAGGGACAGGGTGGAACATTCAGTACTTC. Protein sequence: CASRGGTGWNIQYF.

This clone occurred once. The CDR3 region has the DNA TGTGCCAGTAGTATGCCAGGAGCAAGACTGTACTTC. Translating gives CASSMPGARLYF. The chain has TRBV19 and TRBJ2-7; no clear D gene. Trimming took 3 bases from V and 12 from J, leaving 15 bases between them. There are 12 residues in the CDR3. Germline assignment: CDR1 LNHDA and CDR2 SQIVND (reference sequence). Full variable domain (rest looked up from reference TRBV19 and TRBJ2-7): DGGITQSPKYLFRKEGQNVTLSCEQNLNHDAMYWYRQDPGQGLRLIYYSQIVNDFQKGDIAEGYSVSREKKESFPLTVTSAQKNPTAFYLCASSMPGARLYFGPGTRLTVT.

V is TRBV11-1 and J is TRBJ1-1; unclear D gene. From germline, CDR1 is SGHAT and CDR2 FQDESV (reference sequence). V lost 1 base, J lost 4 bases, and 7 bases lay in between. CDR3 length: 13 amino acids. CDR3 region: CASSLERTTEAFF. CDR3 nucleotides: TGTGCCAGCAGCTTAGAGAGGACCACTGAAGCTTTCTTT.

The chain's CDR3 is CASNRRGGSDEQYF. The CDR3 DNA sequence: TGTGCCAGCAACCGGCGGGGGGGCAGCGACGAGCAGTACTTC. V gene TRBV5-4 combines with J gene TRBJ2-7; TRBD2 matches at 9 bases. Germline assignment: CDR1 SGHNT and CDR2 YYREEE (reference sequence). V was pared by 6 bases and J by 5 bases, with 9 bases of the junction left unmatched. CDR3 length: 14 residues. Complete variable domain (other parts from reference TRBV5-4 and TRBJ2-7): ETGVTQSPTHLIKTRGQQVTLRCSSQSGHNTVSWYQQALGQGPQFIFQYYREEENGRGNFPPRFSGLQFPNYSSELNVNALELDDSALYLCASNRRGGSDEQYFGPGTRLTVT.

CDR3 in DNA: TGTGCCAGCACCCAAGGGGCAGGGGACCAGCCCCAGCATTTT. Protein product: CASTQGAGDQPQHF. The J gene is TRBJ1-5, the V gene TRBV6-1, with D possibly matching TRBD1 (6 bases). The CDR3 contains 14 residues. The V end was cut by 7 bases, the J end by 7 bases, with 17 bases between. Germline CDR1 reads MNHNS; CDR2 reads SASEGT.